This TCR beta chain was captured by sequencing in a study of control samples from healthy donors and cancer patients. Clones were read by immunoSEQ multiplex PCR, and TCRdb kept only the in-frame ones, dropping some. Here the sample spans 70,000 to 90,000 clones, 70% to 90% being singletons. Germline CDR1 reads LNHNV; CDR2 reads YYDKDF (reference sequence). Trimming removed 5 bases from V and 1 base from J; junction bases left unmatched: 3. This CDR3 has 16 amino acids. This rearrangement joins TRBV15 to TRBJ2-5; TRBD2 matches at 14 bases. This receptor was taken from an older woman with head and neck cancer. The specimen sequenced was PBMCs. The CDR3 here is CATSRTSGRFQETQYF. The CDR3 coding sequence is TGTGCCACCAGCCGGACTAGCGGGAGGTTCCAAGAGACCCAGTACTTC.